This TCR beta chain derives from a study of persistence of HIV-infected CD4 T cells. Sequencing used immunoSEQ version 4 in survey mode. Assay used: immunoSEQ multiplex PCR; TCRdb lists only in-frame clones, some missing. The sample includes about 33,000 clones, 80% to 90% of them seen just once. Cells were stimulated with CMV-infected fibroblast lysates at about 10 ug/mL. CD40L-negative CD69-negative CD45RO-high memory CD4+ T cells were sorted as populations depleted of antigen-responding cells. Comments on this clone: Its antigen is currently unknown.

Germline CDR1 is ENHRY and CDR2 is SYGVKD. V lost 2 bases and J lost 5, with 4 bases in between. This CDR3 is 12 amino acids long. The TCR was taken from an adult man with HIV who was CMV-seropositive. The sample here was CD4+ T cells sorted from PBMCs after approximately 18-hour stimulation, taken from a patient who received antiretroviral therapy. The chain couples TRBV10-3 to TRBJ1-5; D is unclear. This chain's CDR3 is CAISEGDQPQHF. CDR3 sequence (DNA): TGTGCCATCAGTGAGGGGGATCAGCCCCAGCATTTT.